Listed here are 7 T cell receptor beta chains from one sample, sequenced in a study of T cells after posttransplantation cyclophosphamide. Method: immunoSEQ multiplex PCR; TCRdb's copy keeps in-frame clones and lacks some. The repertoire includes 20,000 to 25,000 clones, over 75% of them detected once, and around 1.9% sits in the top ten. Controls had myeloablative marrow grafts with methotrexate and calcineurin inhibitor, sampled at 1 year. The sequences come from PBMCs, collected roughly 350 days after allogeneic stem cell transplant with calcineurin inhibitor and methotrexate. The receptors come from a female patient aged 25-40 years who received an allogeneic stem cell transplant from an unrelated donor, was CMV-positive, and had acute and chronic GVHD. Some T cells may possibly be graft donor cells.

The chain combines TRBV2 with TRBJ2-1; D may be TRBD1 (6 bases). The CDR3 sequence is 15 residues long. Trimming took off 2 bases at V and 4 bases at J, with 12 bases between the two ends. The germline CDR1 and CDR2 sequences are SNHLY and FYNNEI. CDR3 sequence reads: CASSEQGQPYNEQFF. The CDR3 DNA is TGTGCCAGCAGTGAACAGGGGCAACCTTACAATGAGCAGTTCTTC.

The rearrangement joins TRBV5-6 to TRBJ1-1; the D gene is possibly TRBD1 (5 bases). CDR3 length: 14 amino acids. Looked up from germline, CDR1 is SGHDT and CDR2 is YYEEEE. V lost 0 bases and J lost 4, with 10 bases in between. CDR3 loop: CASSLDGASTEAFF. CDR3 DNA sequence: TGTGCCAGCAGCTTGGATGGGGCTTCCACTGAAGCTTTCTTT.

The rearrangement uses TRBV6-5 and TRBJ1-1, with D unresolved. CDR1 is MNHEY, CDR2 SVGAGI, per germline. This CDR3 has 13 amino acids. Trimming left V 0 bases short and J 5 bases short, with 7 bases between. The CDR3 DNA follows: TGTGCCAGCAGTTACTCTCCCGGGACTGAAGCTTTCTTT. Translating it yields CASSYSPGTEAFF.

V usage is TRBV7-6 and J usage is TRBJ2-5; D perhaps matches TRBD1 (5 bases). V gave up 1 base and J gave up 2 bases, with 8 bases separating them. The CDR3 extends over 14 amino acids. Germline V CDR1 and CDR2: SGHVS, FNYEAQ. DNA for the CDR3: TGTGCCAGCAGCTTAGAGGGGTGGCAAGAGACCCAGTACTTC. Protein product: CASSLEGWQETQYF.

This clone appeared a few times. The V call is TRBV19, the J call TRBJ1-2; TRBD1 might be the D (6 bases). Trimming shortened V by 7 bases and J by 8 bases, and 23 bases separated the two germline ends. The germline V gene has CDR1 LNHDA and CDR2 SQIVND (reference sequence). The CDR3 has 15 amino acids. CDR3 in DNA: TGTGCCAGTACCACCGACGGACAGTCCAACAGGGGCTACACCTTC. Translating it yields CASTTDGQSNRGYTF.

The chain combines TRBV14 with TRBJ2-1; 8 positions match TRBD2. This CDR3 spans 14 amino acids. V lost 0 bases and J lost 13; bases outside the gene matches: 8. CDR1 and CDR2 (germline): SGHDN, FVKESK. The CDR3, as DNA: TGTGCCAGCAGCCAAGATTTGACGGGAGGGCCCCAGTTCTTC. Translating gives CASSQDLTGGPQFF.

This CDR3 is CASSFRERHTQYF. Written as DNA, the CDR3 is TGTGCCAGCAGTTTTCGGGAACGACATACGCAGTATTTT. V usage is TRBV27 and J usage is TRBJ2-3; D might be TRBD2 (5 bases). The CDR3 runs to 13 residues. V shed 3 bases and J shed 7 bases, with 11 bases lying between them. Germline V gene data show CDR1 as MNHEY and CDR2 as SMNVEV (reference sequence).